The rows below give T cell receptor beta chains drawn from one sample of a study of cytomegalovirus exposure and HLA in healthy donors. Method: immunoSEQ multiplex PCR; TCRdb's copy keeps in-frame clones and lacks some. This sample carries roughly 150,000 clones, about two thirds of them seen once, and the ten largest clones take 2% to 2.5%. The sequenced material came from PBMCs. The receptors originated from a man between 35 and 55 years old in good health and CMV-seronegative. CDR3s include the opening cysteine and the closing phenylalanine or tryptophan. A D gene is named only where the DNA matches it firmly. Clone size, where shown, is once, few, many, or a class for clones that have expanded.

abundance	v_gene	d_gene	j_gene	CDR3aa	CDR3nt
.	TRBV2	.	TRBJ1-2	CASSPDRESGYTF	TGTGCCAGCAGTCCCGACCGGGAAAGTGGCTACACCTTC
.	TRBV2	.	TRBJ1-3	CASRVESGSGNTIYF	TGTGCCAGCCGGGTTGAGAGCGGCTCTGGAAACACCATATATTTT
.	TRBV9	.	TRBJ2-1	CASSAPGVVGGGSYNEQFF	TGTGCCAGCAGCGCCCCAGGGGTGGTGGGCGGGGGCTCCTACAATGAGCAGTTCTTC
few	TRBV7-2	TRBD1	TRBJ2-5	CASSFYRGRETQYF	TGTGCCAGCAGCTTTTACAGGGGCCGAGAGACCCAGTACTTC
.	TRBV6-4	.	TRBJ2-3	CASSVTGTDTQYF	TGTGCCAGCAGTGTGACAGGCACAGATACGCAGTATTTT
.	TRBV30	TRBD2	TRBJ2-1	CAWTTSGLYNEQFF	TGTGCCTGGACGACTAGCGGGCTCTACAATGAGCAGTTCTTC
.	TRBV7-8	TRBD2	TRBJ2-1	CASSLGTSGRGYEQFF	TGTGCCAGCAGCTTAGGGACTAGCGGGAGGGGTTATGAGCAGTTCTTC
.	TRBV19	.	TRBJ2-3	CASSIFREDTQYF	TGTGCCAGTAGTATATTTCGGGAAGATACGCAGTATTTT
few	TRBV13	TRBD2	TRBJ2-1	CASSLEGRGINEQFF	TGTGCCAGCAGCTTAGAGGGGCGGGGGATCAATGAGCAGTTCTTC
.	TRBV29-1	.	TRBJ2-1	CSVDLEGGLHNEQFF	TGCAGCGTTGACCTCGAGGGGGGGCTCCACAATGAGCAGTTCTTC
.	TRBV4-3	TRBD2	TRBJ2-2	CASSQDLGGLGGTGELFF	TGCGCCAGCAGCCAAGATCTGGGGGGACTAGGTGGCACCGGGGAGCTGTTTTTT
.	TRBV4-2	.	TRBJ2-3	CASSQVVAVGDTQYF	TGTGCCAGCAGCCAAGTAGTTGCGGTGGGAGATACGCAGTATTTT
.	TRBV7-8	.	TRBJ2-5	CASSGSAETQYF	TGTGCCAGCTCAGGGTCCGCAGAGACCCAGTACTTC
.	TRBV5-6	.	TRBJ2-5	CASSLSRFQETQYF	TGTGCCAGCAGCCTATCACGGTTCCAAGAGACCCAGTACTTC
few	TRBV6-4	TRBD2	TRBJ2-1	CASSVWSGSYNEQFF	TGTGCCAGCAGTGTTTGGAGCGGGAGCTACAATGAGCAGTTCTTC
once	TRBV5-1	TRBD1	TRBJ1-1	CASSVTQGSTEAFF	TGCGCCAGCAGCGTTACACAGGGGAGCACTGAAGCTTTCTTT
.	TRBV4-1	TRBD1	TRBJ2-7	CASSQVGQNSYEQYF	TGCGCCAGCAGCCAAGTGGGACAGAACTCCTACGAGCAGTACTTC
.	TRBV5-5	.	TRBJ2-3	CASSLGHSASTDTQYF	TGTGCCAGCAGCTTGGGGCACAGTGCTAGCACAGATACGCAGTATTTT
.	TRBV9	TRBD2	TRBJ2-3	CASSVEGTSGSGTDTQYF	TGTGCCAGCAGCGTAGAAGGGACTAGCGGCTCTGGTACAGATACGCAGTATTTT
.	TRBV6-6	.	TRBJ2-1	CASSRSYNEQFF	TGTGCCAGCAGCCGTAGCTACAATGAGCAGTTCTTC
.	TRBV19	.	TRBJ1-5	CASSGIQGNQPQHF	TGTGCCAGTAGTGGAATACAGGGTAATCAGCCCCAGCATTTT
once	TRBV4-1	TRBD2	TRBJ2-7	CASSLGVAGVYEQYF	TGCGCCAGCAGCCTTGGGGTAGCGGGAGTTTACGAGCAGTACTTC
few	TRBV7-3	TRBD2	TRBJ2-3	CASSSGLAGGGDTQYF	TGTGCCAGCAGCTCGGGACTAGCGGGGGGAGGAGATACGCAGTATTTT
.	TRBV5-1	TRBD1	TRBJ2-1	CASSLVGQGAREQFF	TGCGCCAGCAGCTTGGTTGGACAGGGGGCGCGTGAGCAGTTCTTC
few	TRBV10-3	TRBD1	TRBJ1-5	CAISGTGDSSNQPQHF	TGTGCCATCAGTGGGACAGGGGACTCCAGCAATCAGCCCCAGCATTTT
.	TRBV2	.	TRBJ1-1	CASSLEGESTEAFF	TGTGCCAGCAGTCTTGAGGGCGAGAGTACTGAAGCTTTCTTT
.	TRBV10-1	.	TRBJ1-1	CASSESVEGIEAFF	TGCGCCAGCAGTGAGTCGGTAGAGGGTATTGAAGCTTTCTTT
.	TRBV28	TRBD1	TRBJ1-5	CASSPDRVSNQPQHF	TGTGCCAGCAGTCCGGACAGGGTTAGCAATCAGCCCCAGCATTTT
.	TRBV6-5	TRBD1	TRBJ1-1	CASSRDRVGLDAFF	TGTGCCAGCAGTAGGGACAGGGTGGGCCTTGATGCTTTCTTT
.	TRBV13	TRBD2	TRBJ2-5	CASSAPSGGAWETQYF	TGTGCCAGCAGCGCCCCTAGCGGGGGGGCCTGGGAGACCCAGTACTTC
.	TRBV4-1	.	TRBJ1-1	CASSHGQPNTEAFF	TGCGCCAGCAGCCACGGACAGCCGAACACTGAAGCTTTCTTT
few	TRBV5-4	.	TRBJ1-2	CASSDTGFGYTF	TGTGCCAGCAGCGATACAGGGTTTGGCTACACCTTC
once	TRBV27	.	TRBJ2-7	CASSLGARGYEQYF	TGTGCCAGCAGTTTAGGGGCCAGGGGATACGAGCAGTACTTC
once	TRBV6-5	.	TRBJ1-4	CASSRGWGEKLFF	TGTGCCAGCAGCAGAGGGTGGGGAGAAAAACTGTTTTTT
.	TRBV5-6	.	TRBJ2-7	CASSFWPGEAAYEQYF	TGTGCCAGCAGCTTTTGGCCGGGGGAAGCGGCCTACGAGCAGTACTTC
.	TRBV9	TRBD1	TRBJ2-3	CASSGRTGGSSDTQYF	TGTGCCAGCAGCGGAAGGACAGGGGGCTCGTCAGATACGCAGTATTTT
.	TRBV6-4	.	TRBJ1-4	CASSDHRAPVDEKLFF	TGTGCCAGCAGTGACCACAGGGCCCCGGTGGATGAAAAACTGTTTTTT